What follows describes a single T cell receptor (beta chain). Its target is not known. Looked up from germline, CDR1 is SEHNR and CDR2 is FQNEAQ (reference sequence). The CDR3 has 14 amino acids. V shed 1 base and J shed 2 bases, with 8 bases lying between them. This sample is part of a study of OX40 agonist ivuxolimab in advanced cancers. Study background: Patients were treated with ivuxolimab, an agonistic anti-OX40 (CD134) antibody. Dose-escalation patients suffered from hepatocellular carcinoma, melanoma, renal cell or head and neck cancer. The study reported partial responses in three patients: one hepatocellular carcinoma, two cutaneous melanoma. Broader study findings: Clonal expansion was seen in CD4+ and CD8+ blood T cells by week 6 at 0.1 to 3.0 mg/kg.

Assay used: immunoSEQ multiplex PCR; TCRdb lists only in-frame clones, some missing. The table lists tens of thousands of clones, roughly 90% of them singletons. The source of this sequence is an adult with an advanced solid tumor such as melanoma, head and neck, liver or kidney cancer. The sequences come from CD4+ or CD8+ T cells sorted from blood, collected in a trial of the OX40 agonist ivuxolimab. The J gene is TRBJ1-1, the V gene TRBV7-9; D is possibly TRBD1 (6 bases). The DNA of the CDR3 is TGTGCCAGCAGCTTAGGACAGGACAACACTGAAGCTTTCTTT. It is translated as CASSLGQDNTEAFF.